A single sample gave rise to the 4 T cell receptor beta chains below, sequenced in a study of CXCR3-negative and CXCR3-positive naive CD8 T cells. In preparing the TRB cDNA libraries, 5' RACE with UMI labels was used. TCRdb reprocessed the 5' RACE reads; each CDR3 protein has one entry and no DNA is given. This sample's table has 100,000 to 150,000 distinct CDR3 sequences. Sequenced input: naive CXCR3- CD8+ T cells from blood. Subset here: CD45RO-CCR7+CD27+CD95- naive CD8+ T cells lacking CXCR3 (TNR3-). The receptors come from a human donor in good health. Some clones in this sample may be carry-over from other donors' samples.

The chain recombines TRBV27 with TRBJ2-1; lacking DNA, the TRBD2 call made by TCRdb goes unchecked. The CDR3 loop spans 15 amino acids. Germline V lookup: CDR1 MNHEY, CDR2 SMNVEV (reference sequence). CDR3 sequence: CASSLTSGLYNEQFF.

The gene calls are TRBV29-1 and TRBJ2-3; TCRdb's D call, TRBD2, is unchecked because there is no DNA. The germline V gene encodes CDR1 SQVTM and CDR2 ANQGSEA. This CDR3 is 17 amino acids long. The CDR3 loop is CSVPTSGRVQGTDTQYF.

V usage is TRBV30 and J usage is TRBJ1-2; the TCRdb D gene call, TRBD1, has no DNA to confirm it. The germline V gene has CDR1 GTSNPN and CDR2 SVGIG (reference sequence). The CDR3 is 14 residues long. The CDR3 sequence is CAWSATGIIYGYTF.

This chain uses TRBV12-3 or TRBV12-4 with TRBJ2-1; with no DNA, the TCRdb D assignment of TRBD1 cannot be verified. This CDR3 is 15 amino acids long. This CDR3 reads CASSLGGAGYNEQFF.